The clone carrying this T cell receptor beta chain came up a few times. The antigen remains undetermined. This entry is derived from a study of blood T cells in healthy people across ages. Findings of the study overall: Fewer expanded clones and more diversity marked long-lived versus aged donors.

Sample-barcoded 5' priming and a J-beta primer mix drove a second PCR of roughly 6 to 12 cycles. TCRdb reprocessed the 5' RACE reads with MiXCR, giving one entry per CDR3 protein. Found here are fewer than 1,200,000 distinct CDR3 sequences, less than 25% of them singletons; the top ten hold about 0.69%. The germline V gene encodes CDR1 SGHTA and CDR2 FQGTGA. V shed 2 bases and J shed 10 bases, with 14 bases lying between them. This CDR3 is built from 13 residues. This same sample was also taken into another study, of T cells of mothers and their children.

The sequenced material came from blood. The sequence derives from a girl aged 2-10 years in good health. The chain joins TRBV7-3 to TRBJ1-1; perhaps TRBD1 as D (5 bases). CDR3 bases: TGTGCCAGCAGCTTACAATACGACAGCGTAGCTTTCTTT. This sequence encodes CASSLQYDSVAFF.